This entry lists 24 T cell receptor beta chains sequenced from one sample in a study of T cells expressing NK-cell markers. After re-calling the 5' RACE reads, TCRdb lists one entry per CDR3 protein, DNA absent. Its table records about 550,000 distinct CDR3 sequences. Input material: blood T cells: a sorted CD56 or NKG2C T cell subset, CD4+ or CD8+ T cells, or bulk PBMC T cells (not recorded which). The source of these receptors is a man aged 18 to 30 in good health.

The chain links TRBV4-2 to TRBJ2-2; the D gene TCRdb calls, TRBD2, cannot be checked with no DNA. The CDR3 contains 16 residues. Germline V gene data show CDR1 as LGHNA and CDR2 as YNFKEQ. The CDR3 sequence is CASSQGGRRGTGELFF.

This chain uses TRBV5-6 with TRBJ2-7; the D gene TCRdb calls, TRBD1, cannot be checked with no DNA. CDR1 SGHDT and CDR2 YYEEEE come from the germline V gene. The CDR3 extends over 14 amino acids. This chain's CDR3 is CASSLFRTDYEQYF. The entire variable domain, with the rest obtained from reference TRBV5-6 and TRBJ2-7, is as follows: DAGVTQSPTHLIKTRGQQVTLRCSPKSGHDTVSWYQQALGQGPQFIFQYYEEEERQRGNFPDRFSGHQFPNYSSELNVNALLLGDSALYLCASSLFRTDYEQYFGPGTRLTVT.

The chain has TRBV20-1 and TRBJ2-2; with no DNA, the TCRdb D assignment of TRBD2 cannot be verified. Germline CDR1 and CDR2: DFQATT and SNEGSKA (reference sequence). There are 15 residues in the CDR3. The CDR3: CSAPRLGVGSGELFF.

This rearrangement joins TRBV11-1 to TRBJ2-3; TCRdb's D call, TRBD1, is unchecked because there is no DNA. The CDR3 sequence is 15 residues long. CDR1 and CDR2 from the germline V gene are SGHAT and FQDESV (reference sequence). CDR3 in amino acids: CASSPRQGWGDTQYF.

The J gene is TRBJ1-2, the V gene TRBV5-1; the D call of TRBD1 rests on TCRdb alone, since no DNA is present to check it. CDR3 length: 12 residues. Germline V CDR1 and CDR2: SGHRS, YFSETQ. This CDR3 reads CASSIGQHGYTF.

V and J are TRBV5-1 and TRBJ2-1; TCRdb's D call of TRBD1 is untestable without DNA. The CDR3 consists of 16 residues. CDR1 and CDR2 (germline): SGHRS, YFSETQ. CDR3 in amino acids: CASSLATGGRSNEQFF.

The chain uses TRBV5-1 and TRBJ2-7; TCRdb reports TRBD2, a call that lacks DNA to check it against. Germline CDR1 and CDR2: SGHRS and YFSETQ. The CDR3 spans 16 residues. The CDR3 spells CASSQGLAGTTYEQYF.

CDR3 sequence: CASSETGTTYGYTF. The chain uses TRBV12-3 or TRBV12-4 and TRBJ1-2; TCRdb proposes TRBD1, but this gene call is untestable without DNA. The CDR3 has 14 amino acids.

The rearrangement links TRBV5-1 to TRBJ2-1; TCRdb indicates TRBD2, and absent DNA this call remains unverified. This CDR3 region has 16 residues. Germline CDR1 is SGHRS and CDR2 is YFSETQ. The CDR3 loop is CASSLVLAGAWDEQFF.

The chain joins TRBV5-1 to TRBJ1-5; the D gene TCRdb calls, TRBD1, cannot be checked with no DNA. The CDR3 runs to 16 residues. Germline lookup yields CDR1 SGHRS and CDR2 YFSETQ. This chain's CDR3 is CASSLQPGGSEQPQHF.

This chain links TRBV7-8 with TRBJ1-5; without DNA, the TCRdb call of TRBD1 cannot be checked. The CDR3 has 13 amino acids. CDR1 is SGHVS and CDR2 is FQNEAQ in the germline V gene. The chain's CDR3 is CASSFGGFQPQHF.

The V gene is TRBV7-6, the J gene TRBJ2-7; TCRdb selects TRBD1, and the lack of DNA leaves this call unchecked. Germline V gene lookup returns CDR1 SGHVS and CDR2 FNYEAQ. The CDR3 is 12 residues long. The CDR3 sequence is CASSSGQGELYF.

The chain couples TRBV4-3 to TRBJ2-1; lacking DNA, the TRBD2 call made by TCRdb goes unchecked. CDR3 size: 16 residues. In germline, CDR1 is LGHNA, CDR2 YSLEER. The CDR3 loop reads CASSQDRAGGGFEQFF.

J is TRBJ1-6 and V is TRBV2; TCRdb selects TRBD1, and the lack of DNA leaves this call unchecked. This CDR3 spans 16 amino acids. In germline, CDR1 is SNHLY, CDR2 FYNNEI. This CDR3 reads CASSEAGVRGNSPLHF.

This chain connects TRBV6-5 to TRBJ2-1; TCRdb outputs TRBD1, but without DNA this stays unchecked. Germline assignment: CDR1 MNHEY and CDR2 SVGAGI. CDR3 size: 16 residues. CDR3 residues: CASRKRGQRIYNEQFF.

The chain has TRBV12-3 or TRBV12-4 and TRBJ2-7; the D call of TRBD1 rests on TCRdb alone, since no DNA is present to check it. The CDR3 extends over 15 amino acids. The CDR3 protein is CASSLGVRQGFEQYF.

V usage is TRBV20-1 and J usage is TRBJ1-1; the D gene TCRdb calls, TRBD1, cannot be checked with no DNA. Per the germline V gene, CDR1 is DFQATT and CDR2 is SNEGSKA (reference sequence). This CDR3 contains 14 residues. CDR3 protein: CSAREGGGVGEAFF.

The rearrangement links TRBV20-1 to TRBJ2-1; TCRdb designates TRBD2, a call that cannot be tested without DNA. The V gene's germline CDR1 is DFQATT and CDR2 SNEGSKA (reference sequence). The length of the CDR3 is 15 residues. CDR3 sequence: CSARVGGGGANEQFF.

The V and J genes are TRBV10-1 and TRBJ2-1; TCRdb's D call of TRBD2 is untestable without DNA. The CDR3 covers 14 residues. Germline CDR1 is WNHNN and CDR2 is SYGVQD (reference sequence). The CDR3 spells CASSAAGGYNEQFF.

The CDR3 loop is CASSIVRLGTDTQYF. V and J are TRBV19 and TRBJ2-3. Per germline, CDR1 LNHDA and CDR2 SQIVND (reference sequence). The CDR3 length is 15 residues.

CDR3 residues: CASSPPLAHSSYNEQFF. The genes are TRBV7-9 and TRBJ2-1; with no DNA, the TCRdb D assignment of TRBD2 cannot be verified. From germline, CDR1 is SEHNR and CDR2 FQNEAQ (reference sequence). The CDR3 runs to 17 residues.

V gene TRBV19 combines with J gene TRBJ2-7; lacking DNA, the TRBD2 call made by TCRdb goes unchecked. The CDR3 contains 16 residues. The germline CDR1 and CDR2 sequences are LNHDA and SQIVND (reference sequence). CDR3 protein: CASSTPSGRYSYEQYF.

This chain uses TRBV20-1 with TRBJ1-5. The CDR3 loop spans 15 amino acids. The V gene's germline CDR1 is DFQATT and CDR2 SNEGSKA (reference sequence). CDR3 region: CSASSGTLGGQPQHF.

CDR3 residues: CASSFGTSGAKNIQYF. The chain links TRBV6-5 to TRBJ2-4; TCRdb selects TRBD2, and the lack of DNA leaves this call unchecked. From germline, CDR1 is MNHEY and CDR2 SVGAGI. The CDR3 covers 16 residues.